The next 6 T cell receptor beta chains were all read from a single sample in a study of blood T cell repertoires in COVID-19. TCRdb's table, derived via immunoSEQ multiplex PCR, lists solely in-frame clones and lacks some. Among 150,000 or so clones, roughly 84% were seen once, and the ten largest hold roughly 15%. The sample comprised peripheral blood. The receptors come from a man between 18 and 35 years old with active or convalescent COVID-19.

The chain has TRBV27 and TRBJ1-2, with D tentatively TRBD1 (5 bases). Germline assignment: CDR1 MNHEY and CDR2 SMNVEV (reference sequence). Trimming left V 5 bases short and J 0 bases short, with 13 bases between. The CDR3 loop spans 15 amino acids. CDR3 DNA: TGTGCCAGCAGTCCCTACAGGATCCCTAACTATGGCTACACCTTC. Protein sequence: CASSPYRIPNYGYTF.

The chain employs TRBV6-5 and TRBJ2-5; D uncertain. With 0 bases removed from V and 2 bases from J, the gap between germline ends came to 7 bases. The length of the CDR3 is 14 residues. Germline V gives CDR1 MNHEY, CDR2 SVGAGI. CDR3 sequence (DNA): TGTGCCAGCAGTTACTCCCGCCTACAAGAGACCCAGTACTTC. Translation: CASSYSRLQETQYF.

V usage is TRBV5-4 and J usage is TRBJ2-3, with D maybe TRBD2 (5 bases). V was pared by 3 bases and J by 2 bases, with 7 bases between. This CDR3 is 13 amino acids long. Germline-derived CDR1 and CDR2 are SGHNT and YYREEE (reference sequence). The CDR3 region is CASSWRTTDTQYF. In DNA form, the CDR3 reads TGTGCCAGCAGCTGGAGGACCACAGATACGCAGTATTTT.

The genes are TRBV2 and TRBJ1-2; 8 bases are a match to TRBD1. Germline loops: CDR1 SNHLY, CDR2 FYNNEI. Losses at the gene ends were 4 bases for V and 4 bases for J; bases not matched to a gene: 5. The length of the CDR3 is 14 residues. DNA for the CDR3: TGTGCCAGCAGTGTTTCGGGACAGGCCTATGGCTACACCTTC. It specifies CASSVSGQAYGYTF. Combining the CDR3 with reference TRBV2 and TRBJ1-2 gives the whole variable domain EPEVTQTPSHQVTQMGQEVILRCVPISNHLYFYWYRQILGQKVEFLVSFYNNEISEKSEIFDDQFSVERPDGSNFTLKIRSTKLEDSAMYFCASSVSGQAYGYTFGSGTRLTVV.

This clone was found many times. The rearrangement links TRBV9 to TRBJ2-1; 11 nucleotides line up with TRBD2. CDR3 length: 16 amino acids. Germline-derived CDR1 and CDR2 are SGDLS and YYNGEE. Trimming took 0 bases from V and 9 from J; bases not matched to a gene: 8. CDR3 coding DNA: TGTGCCAGCAGCGTAGAGGGACTAGCGGCGGGGGGTGAGCAGTTCTTC. Translation gives CASSVEGLAAGGEQFF.

The chain links TRBV5-8 to TRBJ1-1; tentative D call: TRBD1 (6 bases). The V gene's germline CDR1 is SGHTS and CDR2 YDEGEE. The CDR3 runs 16 residues. With 4 bases removed from V and 1 base from J, the gap between germline ends came to 17 bases. CDR3 residues: CASSPWNRVGNTEAFF. The CDR3 nucleotides read TGTGCCAGCAGCCCTTGGAACAGGGTTGGGAACACTGAAGCTTTCTTT.